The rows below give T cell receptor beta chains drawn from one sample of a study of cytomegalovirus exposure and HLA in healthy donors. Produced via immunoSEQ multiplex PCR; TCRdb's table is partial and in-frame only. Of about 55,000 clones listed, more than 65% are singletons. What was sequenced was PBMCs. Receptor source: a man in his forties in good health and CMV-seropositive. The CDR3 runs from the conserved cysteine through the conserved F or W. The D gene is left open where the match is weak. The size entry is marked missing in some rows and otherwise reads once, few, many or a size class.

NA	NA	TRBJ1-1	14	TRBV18	CASSPGQQSPEAFF	TGTGCCAGCTCACCGGGACAACAGTCCCCTGAAGCTTTCTTT
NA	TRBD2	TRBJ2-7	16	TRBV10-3	CAISSLGGGTSYEQYF	TGTGCCATCAGCTCTCTGGGCGGGGGGACCTCCTACGAGCAGTACTTC
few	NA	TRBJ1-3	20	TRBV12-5	CASGLDLQSGGTLSGNTIYF	TGTGCTAGTGGTTTGGACCTACAGAGTGGGGGGACTCTCTCTGGAAACACCATATATTTT
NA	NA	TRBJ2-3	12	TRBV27	CASSPRTDTQYF	TGTGCCAGCAGTCCGAGAACAGATACGCAGTATTTT
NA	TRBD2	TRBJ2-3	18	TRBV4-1	CASSQVYASSGGSDTQYF	TGCGCCAGCAGCCAAGTATACGCGTCTAGCGGGGGCAGTGATACGCAGTATTTT
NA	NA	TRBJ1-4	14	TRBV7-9	CASSPPGTNEKLFF	TGTGCCAGCAGCCCCCCAGGGACTAATGAAAAACTGTTTTTT
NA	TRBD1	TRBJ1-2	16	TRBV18	CASSPTPGQGMRGYTF	TGTGCCAGCTCACCTACCCCGGGACAGGGAATGAGAGGCTACACCTTC
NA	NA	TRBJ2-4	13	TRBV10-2	CASGQPAKNIQYF	TGCGCCAGCGGACAGCCAGCCAAAAACATTCAGTACTTC
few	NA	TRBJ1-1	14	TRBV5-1	CASSLDREHTEAFF	TGCGCCAGCAGCTTGGATCGGGAGCACACTGAAGCTTTCTTT
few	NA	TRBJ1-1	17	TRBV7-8	CASTILTTDWGRTEAFF	TGTGCCAGCACCATACTTACGACAGATTGGGGGAGGACTGAAGCTTTCTTT
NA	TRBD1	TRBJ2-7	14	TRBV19	CASNTGQGSNEQYF	TGTGCCAGTAACACGGGACAGGGTAGCAACGAGCAGTACTTC
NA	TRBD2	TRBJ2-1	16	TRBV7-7	CASSLLAGGTYNEQFF	TGTGCCAGCAGCTTACTAGCGGGGGGAACCTACAATGAGCAGTTCTTC
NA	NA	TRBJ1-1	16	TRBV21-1	CASKKSERDRVARAFF	TGTGCCAGCAAAAAGTCAGAGAGGGACAGGGTCGCGAGGGCTTTCTTT
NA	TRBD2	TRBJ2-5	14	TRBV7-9	CASTGGEYQETQYF	TGTGCCAGCACCGGGGGGGAATACCAAGAGACCCAGTACTTC
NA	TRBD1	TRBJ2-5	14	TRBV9	CASSSTGGPETQYF	TGTGCCAGCAGCTCCACAGGGGGCCCAGAGACCCAGTACTTC
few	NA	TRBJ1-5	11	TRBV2	CASSYNEPQHF	TGTGCCAGCAGTTATAATGAGCCCCAGCATTTT
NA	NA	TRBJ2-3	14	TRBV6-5	CASSYRGRSDTQYF	TGTGCCAGCAGTTACAGGGGTCGGTCAGATACGCAGTATTTT